A selection of T cell receptor beta chains follows, all from one sample in a study of blood T cell repertoires in COVID-19. Produced via immunoSEQ multiplex PCR; TCRdb's table is partial and in-frame only. Found here are approximately 500,000 clones, roughly 89% of them singletons; the top ten hold approximately 0.9%. The sample comprised peripheral blood. The receptors come from a man younger than 35 with COVID-19, enrolled during active disease. CDR3s include the opening cysteine and the closing phenylalanine or tryptophan. Each record gives: D gene, J gene, V gene, clone size, CDR3 DNA, CDR3 protein. D genes are given only for firm matches. Clone size appears in some rows only: once, few, many, or a class for an expanded clone.

>TRBD2|TRBJ2-1|TRBV9|NA
TGTGCCAGCAGCCTGGACGAGGGAGGGCCCAATGAGCAGTTCTTC
CASSLDEGGPNEQFF
>TRBD1|TRBJ2-5|TRBV29-1|NA
TGCAGCGCCGGACAGGGGGCTCTGGAGACCCAGTACTTC
CSAGQGALETQYF
>NA|TRBJ2-7|TRBV7-3|NA
TGTGCCAGCAGCTTAGGAGGCGCGGGAAGTAACTACGAGCAGTACTTC
CASSLGGAGSNYEQYF
>NA|TRBJ2-1|TRBV7-6|NA
TGTGCCAGCAGCTTAGGGTCCCGGTCCCCGTGGTTCTTC
CASSLGSRSPWFF
>NA|TRBJ1-2|TRBV25-1|NA
TGTGCCAGCAGTGAATCCCGGGGTGCGAACTTGTATGGCTACACCTTC
CASSESRGANLYGYTF
>NA|TRBJ2-2|TRBV18|NA
TGTGCCAGCTCACCGGCAGGGGGGCACGGCGGGGAGCTGTTTTTT
CASSPAGGHGGELFF
>NA|TRBJ1-1|TRBV6-5|few
TGTGCCAGCGGTTTGAGGGCGCATAACACTGAAGCTTTCTTT
CASGLRAHNTEAFF
>NA|TRBJ2-1|TRBV3-1/TRBV3-2|NA
TGTGCCAGCAGGGCCGAGGCGGGGCTGTACAATGAGCAGTTCTTC
CASRAEAGLYNEQFF
>TRBD2|TRBJ2-1|TRBV7-3|NA
TGTGCCAGCAGCTTAATGCCCTGGACTAGCGGGAGGCGCAACAATGAGCAGTTCTTC
CASSLMPWTSGRRNNEQFF
>TRBD1|TRBJ1-2|TRBV2|NA
TGTGCCAGCAGTGAAGCGCGGGACAGGGTAACCTATGGCTACACCTTC
CASSEARDRVTYGYTF
>TRBD1|TRBJ1-1|TRBV4-2|NA
TGTGCCAGCAGCCAAGAAGACAGGGGAGTCACTGAAGCTTTCTTT
CASSQEDRGVTEAFF
>TRBD2|TRBJ2-3|TRBV19|NA
TGTGCCAGTAGTAGACTAGCGGGAGAAACAGATACGCAGTATTTT
CASSRLAGETDTQYF
>TRBD2|TRBJ2-3|TRBV5-6|NA
TGTGCCAGCAGCCTAAGGACTAGCGGGATAATAAGGGATACGCAGTATTTT
CASSLRTSGIIRDTQYF
>NA|TRBJ1-2|TRBV9|NA
TGTGCCAGCAGCCCGGGGGGGGCTGGCTATGGCTACACCTTC
CASSPGGAGYGYTF
>NA|TRBJ1-6|TRBV2|NA
TGTGCCAGCCGGGGGGGGGTCAATAATTCACCCCTCCACTTT
CASRGGVNNSPLHF
>NA|TRBJ2-3|TRBV12-3/TRBV12-4|NA
TGTGCCAGCAGTCCCACTGGGACATTTCTTCAGTATTTT
CASSPTGTFLQYF
>NA|TRBJ2-1|TRBV24-1|NA
TGTGCCACCAGTGCTAGCGGCACAGGGGGGGAGGATGAGCAGTTCTTC
CATSASGTGGEDEQFF
>NA|TRBJ2-3|TRBV24-1|NA
TGTGCCACCCAGGGGCGGCTGACTAGCACAGATACGCAGTATTTT
CATQGRLTSTDTQYF
>TRBD2|TRBJ2-7|TRBV7-9|NA
TGTGCCAGCAGCCCTCGGGAGGGTGGGACGGGCATCTACGAGCAGTACTTC
CASSPREGGTGIYEQYF
>TRBD1|TRBJ2-7|TRBV19|NA
TGTGCCAGTAGTATACAGGGGGCGTACGAGCAGTACTTC
CASSIQGAYEQYF
>TRBD1|TRBJ1-2|TRBV10-2|NA
TGCGCCAGCAGTGACCCCGGGACAGGATCCCATATTAGCTTC
CASSDPGTGSHISF
>NA|TRBJ2-7|TRBV5-6|once
TGTGCCAGCAGCCGGACTGTATCCTACGAGCAGTACTTC
CASSRTVSYEQYF
>TRBD2|TRBJ2-2|TRBV7-9|NA
TGTGCCAGCAGCCGAGGGACTAGCAGAATAAACACCGGGGAGCTGTTTTTT
CASSRGTSRINTGELFF
>NA|TRBJ1-4|TRBV23-1|few
TGCGCCAGCAGTCAATCGATGAGGGGGAAAAAACTGTTTTTT
CASSQSMRGKKLFF
>NA|TRBJ1-2|TRBV25-1|NA
TGTGCCAGCAGTGGGCTCAACAGTGCCTTGGGCTACACCTTC
CASSGLNSALGYTF
>TRBD1|TRBJ1-2|TRBV12-3/TRBV12-4|NA
TGTGCCAGCAGTTCCGGGACAGGGAATGGCTACACCTTC
CASSSGTGNGYTF
>TRBD1|TRBJ1-2|TRBV6-5|NA
TGTGCCATCCAGGGGGCTGGCTATGGCTACACCTTC
CAIQGAGYGYTF
>TRBD2|TRBJ2-1|TRBV4-2|few
TGTGCCAGCAGCCAAACCAGCGGGGGGCTCCTCATTAACAATGAGCAGTTCTTC
CASSQTSGGLLINNEQFF
>TRBD2|TRBJ2-7|TRBV27|NA
TGTGCCAGCAGTTTAAGTTCGGGGGGATCCTACGAGCAGTACTTC
CASSLSSGGSYEQYF
>NA|TRBJ2-1|TRBV19|NA
TGTGCCACCCTCTCCCCCAGGGGCGCCGACAATGAGCAGTTCTTC
CATLSPRGADNEQFF
>NA|TRBJ1-2|TRBV6-5|NA
TGTGCCAGCAGGGTCGCGGGCTATGGCTACACCTTC
CASRVAGYGYTF